This T cell receptor beta chain originates from a study of blood T cell repertoires in COVID-19. The germline V gene encodes CDR1 SGHVS and CDR2 FQNEAQ. The CDR3 spans 15 residues. V shed 5 bases and J 7 bases; nucleotides not matched to a gene: 11. Sequencing was performed with immunoSEQ multiplex PCR; in TCRdb, only in-frame clones are kept and a portion is missing. The table lists approximately 140,000 clones, about 83% of them singletons, with roughly 1.6% in the top ten. This clone was detected a few times. The receptor's source is a human donor in a cohort sampled during active COVID-19. The chain combines TRBV7-8 with TRBJ2-1; 7 bases align to TRBD1. The specimen sequenced was peripheral blood. Here the CDR3 DNA reads TGTGCCAGCAGCCCTCGTAGGGACAGTATGAATGAGCAGTTCTTC. It specifies CASSPRRDSMNEQFF.